This record covers a single TCR beta chain. This clonotype was detected ten times or more. Its antigen has not been determined. Qualities for individual bases were not recorded, and no much larger clone is one base off. Between the V and J ends, shortened by 0 bases and 5 bases respectively, the junction contains 17 bases. CDR3 length: 17 amino acids, cysteine to phenylalanine. Of the read, only the CDR3 DNA is kept; its 51 bases are in frame from base 1. CDR1 and CDR2 are drawn from the germline V gene (reference sequence): LNHDA, SQIVND. The record originates from a study of breast tumors, draining lymph nodes, adjacent tissues (dated by TCRdb to about 2016). In terms of the full investigation: TCR beta repertoires were compared across tumor, adjacent nontumor tissue and axillary lymph nodes obtained from breast cancer patients. The study was designed to assess the relationships and possible T-cell exchange between tumor, surrounding tissue and draining lymph node repertoires in human breast cancer. Study-wide findings and limitations: The data were judged consistent with most tumor T cells deriving from the lymph node and then expanding within tumor tissue. Tumor and nontumor tissue repertoires were significantly more similar in luminal-like than in basal-like breast cancer. Tumor T-cell repertoires showed less diversity than lymph node repertoires and more diversity than nontumor tissue repertoires, and tumor T-cell repertoires showed preferential V and J gene usage. The conclusion that tumor T cells originate in lymph nodes was presented as consistent with a hypothesis rather than as directly demonstrated.

These reads were obtained on an Illumina HiSeq 2000. Multiplex PCR amplification was used to generate the TCR beta chain libraries. The amplified TCR beta chain products were analyzed by high-throughput sequencing. TCRdb reran the public reads through fastp at Q25 and MiXCR, keeping productive beta chains. Every distinct CDR3 protein forms one entry, paired with its most common genes and DNA. In this sample the table shows fewer than 150,000 distinct CDR3 sequences, about 20% of which occur a single time. About 2.2% of the sample lies in the top ten. The axillary draining lymph nodes of breast cancer patients were the source of the lymph node samples.

This receptor was taken from a female donor with breast cancer. Some clones in this sample may be carry-over from other donors' samples. The sequence joins TRBV19 to TRBJ1-5; 5 matching bases give a weak D call of TRBD1. The specimen sequenced was axillary lymph node tissue. The DNA is as follows: TGTGCCAGTAGTATAGATTCTACAGCAGGGATGCATCAGCCCCAGCATTTT. Protein translation: CASSIDSTAGMHQPQHF.